One sample yielded the 25 T cell receptor beta chains listed below, sequenced in a study of T cells in Graves' hyperthyroidism and ophthalmopathy. Template material for amplifying TCR beta CDR3 regions consisted of RNA transcripts. RT-PCR in the first round (using the HTBI primer set) targeted the TCR CDR3. TCRdb passed the multiplex PCR reads through MiXCR, listing each CDR3 protein once. Here the sample spans about 680,000 distinct CDR3 sequences, over 35% being singletons. Sample: blood. The receptor set was obtained from a woman in her forties with Graves' hyperthyroidism.

The gene calls are TRBV7-3 and TRBJ2-7; 7 bases fit TRBD1. This CDR3 is built from 15 residues. The J segment lost 3 bases and the V segment lost 4 bases, leaving 9 bases of the junction unmatched. Germline CDR1 is SGHTA and CDR2 is FQGTGA. Here the CDR3 reads CASSSETGSGYEQYF. CDR3 coding DNA: TGTGCCAGCAGCTCCGAGACAGGGAGCGGCTACGAGCAGTACTTC.

The table lists this clonotype with many counts. This rearrangement joins TRBV5-4 to TRBJ2-5; D gene uncertain. V lost 1 base to trimming and J lost 3 bases, with 7 bases between them. In germline, CDR1 is SGHNT, CDR2 YYREEE (reference sequence). CDR3 length: 13 residues. The CDR3 DNA reads TGTGCCAGCAGCTTGTCAGAGGAAGAGACCCAGTACTTC. This sequence encodes CASSLSEEETQYF.

This clonotype occurred many times. The gene calls are TRBV29-1 and TRBJ1-3, with D hard to call. CDR3 size: 14 residues. Between the trimmed V and J ends, which lost 5 bases and 4 bases, there was a span of 15 bases. CDR1 is SQVTM and CDR2 is ANQGSEA in the germline V gene. The CDR3 nucleotides are TGCAGCGTTAACCTATTAAACACGGGAAACACCATATATTTT. Its translation is CSVNLLNTGNTIYF. Full variable domain (missing parts from reference TRBV29-1 and TRBJ1-3): SAVISQKPSRDICQRGTSLTIQCQVDSQVTMMFWYRQQPGQSLTLIATANQGSEATYESGFVIDKFPISRPNLTFSTLTVSNMSPEDSSIYLCSVNLLNTGNTIYFGEGSWLTVV.

The V and J genes are TRBV10-3 and TRBJ2-6, with 8 positions matching TRBD1. Germline CDR1 reads ENHRY; CDR2 reads SYGVKD. This CDR3 contains 15 residues. With V trimmed by 10 bases and J by 2 bases, 7 bases remained unmatched. This CDR3 is CASGRTGTGANVLTF. Written as DNA, the CDR3 is TGTGCCAGCGGACGGACAGGGACTGGGGCCAACGTCCTGACTTTC.

CDR3 loop: CASSGFMGGNQPQHF. The CDR3 DNA is TGTGCCAGCAGTGGATTTATGGGGGGCAATCAGCCCCAGCATTTT. V is TRBV6-1 and J is TRBJ1-5, with D possibly matching TRBD1 (5 bases). The CDR3 is made up of 15 amino acids. The V end lost 4 bases, the J end lost 2 bases, and 12 bases lay between the germline ends. Germline V CDR1 and CDR2: MNHNS, SASEGT.

This sequence joins TRBV2 and TRBJ1-1; 8 bases fit TRBD1. Per the germline V gene, CDR1 is SNHLY and CDR2 is FYNNEI. The trim removed 8 bases at V and 0 bases at J, leaving 8 bases unmatched. The CDR3 has 15 residues. The CDR3 sequence: CASSPGQGVNTEAFF. The CDR3 DNA reads as TGTGCCAGCTCACCCGGACAGGGCGTGAACACTGAAGCTTTCTTT.

This clonotype was counted between two and nine times. The chain combines TRBV10-3 with TRBJ2-7; D unresolved. This CDR3 has 13 residues. V was clipped by 6 bases and J by 3 bases, with 12 bases between them. Germline V gene lookup returns CDR1 ENHRY and CDR2 SYGVKD. The CDR3 reads CAIRTDRHYEQYF. DNA of the CDR3: TGTGCCATCAGGACGGACCGACACTACGAGCAGTACTTC.

This clonotype was detected only a few times. This chain uses TRBV11-3 with TRBJ2-7; D unresolved. CDR3 size: 14 residues. Germline CDR1 is SGHNT and CDR2 is YENEEA. Trimming removed 5 bases from V and 3 bases from J, with 14 bases in between. CDR3 amino acids: CASSRSDGYYEQYF. The DNA of the CDR3 is TGTGCCAGCAGCCGCTCGGACGGATACTACGAGCAGTACTTC.

V usage is TRBV7-9 and J usage is TRBJ2-7; 7 positions agree with TRBD1. The CDR3 sequence is 12 residues long. Germline assignment: CDR1 SEHNR and CDR2 FQNEAQ (reference sequence). V dropped 5 bases and J dropped 6; count of bases not matched to a gene: 4. DNA of the CDR3: TGTGCCAGCAGCGCCCAGGGGGTCGAGCAGTACTTC. Its protein product is CASSAQGVEQYF.

This clonotype was recorded many times. V is TRBV19 and J is TRBJ1-1; tentatively, D is TRBD1 (5 bases). The ends were cut back, 5 bases at V and 9 bases at J, with 16 bases in the middle. Germline CDR1 and CDR2: LNHDA and SQIVND (reference sequence). CDR3 length: 13 amino acids. As DNA, the CDR3 is TGTGCCAGTAGTGATGGCATGGGGCAAAAAGCTTTCTTT. Translated, it gives CASSDGMGQKAFF.

This chain joins TRBV30 and TRBJ1-3, with D hard to call. The CDR3 has 10 amino acids. Germline assignment: CDR1 GTSNPN and CDR2 SVGIG (reference sequence). The ends were cut back, 1 base at V and 5 bases at J, with 0 bases in the middle. In nucleotides, the CDR3 is TGTGCCTGGAGTGGAAACACCATATATTTT. It translates to CAWSGNTIYF.

The chain recombines TRBV19 with TRBJ1-5; D is undetermined. V lost 5 bases and J 0 bases, leaving 17 bases between the germline ends. CDR1 LNHDA and CDR2 SQIVND come from the germline V gene (reference sequence). The CDR3 spans 17 residues. The CDR3 nucleotides read TGTGCCAGTAGTCGGGAGGACCTAGCTTATAGCAATCAGCCCCAGCATTTT. Protein sequence: CASSREDLAYSNQPQHF.

V is TRBV5-1 and J is TRBJ2-7, with TRBD2 matching over 8 bases. Per the germline V gene, CDR1 is SGHRS and CDR2 is YFSETQ. Trimming removed 4 bases from V and 3 bases from J; junction bases left unmatched: 12. The CDR3 has 16 residues. The DNA for the CDR3 is TGCGCCAGCAGCCCCGGGGGAGCGGGGGCCTACTACGAGCAGTACTTC. Translating gives CASSPGGAGAYYEQYF.

A word on this clonotype: The DNA is left out, because the CDR3 cannot be placed on it with certainty; the CDR3 is given as TCRdb lists it. The chain joins TRBV10-3 to TRBJ1-6; TRBD1 was called by the table and not checked on the DNA. The CDR3 contains 24 residues when both ends are counted. Germline V gene sequence: CDR1 ENHRY, CDR2 SYGVKD. The CDR3 is CAILGAAGANVLTFGAGKGSPLHF.

This clonotype was detected ten times or more. This chain connects TRBV10-3 to TRBJ2-5; possibly TRBD2 for D (5 bases). CDR3 size: 13 residues. V lost 10 bases, J lost 7 bases, and 19 bases lay in between. Germline V gene data show CDR1 as ENHRY and CDR2 as SYGVKD. CDR3 coding DNA: TGTGCCAACCCCGGGTTCCCTGGAGGGACCCAGTACTTC. Protein product: CANPGFPGGTQYF.

The V gene is TRBV25-1, the J gene TRBJ1-1; D uncertain. This CDR3 region has 13 residues. V lost 6 bases to trimming and J lost 4 bases, with 12 bases between them. Germline CDR1 is MGHDK and CDR2 is SYGVNS. CDR3 DNA sequence: TGTGCCAGCAGAGAGGCGGGCAGCACTGAAGCTTTCTTT. Protein sequence: CASREAGSTEAFF.

With regard to this clonotype: A read error may explain this, as a much larger clone is one base away. No conserved phenylalanine or tryptophan ends this CDR3, so it is likely a read error. Because the CDR3's place on the DNA is in doubt, the DNA is left out and the CDR3 is given as listed by TCRdb. V is TRBV20-1 and J is TRBJ1-1; the D segment call TRBD1 is taken from the table without a DNA check. Germline CDR1 reads DFQATT; CDR2 reads SNEGSKA (reference sequence). The CDR3 is 13 amino acids in total, end residues counted. CDR3 amino acids: CSAKAPTGGISFL.

The rearrangement uses TRBV24-1 and TRBJ1-5, with 8 bases identical to TRBD1. CDR1 and CDR2 from the germline V gene are KGHDR and SFDVKD. The CDR3 loop spans 14 amino acids. V shed 6 bases, J shed 3 bases, and the junction held 3 bases outside the gene matches. The CDR3 DNA reads as TGTGCCACCAGTTACCAGGGGGCCAATCAGCCCCAGCATTTT. As protein: CATSYQGANQPQHF.

For this clonotype: A much larger clone differs from this one at a single base, so this may be a read error. V usage is TRBV7-2 and J usage is TRBJ2-2; D is uncertain. Germline V gives CDR1 SGHTA, CDR2 FQGNSA. The CDR3 length is 15 residues. The CDR3 bases are TGTGTCAGCAGCTTATTGGGCGCTAACACCGGGGAGCTGTTTTTT. Its protein is CVSSLLGANTGELFF.

This clonotype was detected only a few times. This rearrangement joins TRBV7-9 to TRBJ1-2; no reliable D call. Germline V gene sequence: CDR1 SEHNR, CDR2 FQNEAQ (reference sequence). There are 14 residues in the CDR3. Trimming removed 4 bases from V and 2 bases from J, with 11 bases in between. The chain's CDR3 is CASSSNSPNYGYTF. CDR3 nucleotide sequence: TGTGCCAGCAGCTCAAATTCTCCAAACTATGGCTACACCTTC.

In the case of this clonotype: A much more abundant neighbour one base away suggests this may be a read error. This rearrangement joins TRBV5-1 to TRBJ2-7; TRBD2 agrees at 11 bases. There are 14 residues in the CDR3. Germline V gene lookup returns CDR1 SGHRS and CDR2 YFSETQ. CDR3 sequence reads: CASSTTSGSYERYF. CDR3 bases: TGCGCCAGCAGCACCACTAGCGGGAGCTACGAGCGGTACTTC.

The chain has TRBV19 and TRBJ1-1; 8 bases match TRBD1. The J segment lost 4 bases and the V segment lost 6 bases, leaving 10 bases of the junction unmatched. This CDR3 is built from 15 residues. Germline lookup yields CDR1 LNHDA and CDR2 SQIVND (reference sequence). CDR3 region: CASSFRSGGRTEAFF. The CDR3, as DNA: TGTGCCAGTAGCTTCCGATCAGGGGGCCGCACTGAAGCTTTCTTT.

In DNA form, the CDR3 reads TGCAGCTTGGATACAGGGTCCAAATTGAACACTGAAGCTTTCTTT. It translates to CSLDTGSKLNTEAFF. The chain is built from TRBV29-1 and TRBJ1-1, with D tentatively TRBD1 (6 bases). Trimming removed 8 bases at V and 0 bases at J, with 19 bases between. Germline CDR1 reads SQVTM; CDR2 reads ANQGSEA. CDR3 length: 15 amino acids.

This clonotype was seen only once. This chain connects TRBV10-3 to TRBJ1-6, with D perhaps matching TRBD1 (5 bases). Trimming shortened V by 10 bases and J by 10 bases, and 23 bases separated the two germline ends. CDR3 size: 15 residues. Germline lookup yields CDR1 ENHRY and CDR2 SYGVKD. CDR3 residues: CASTPSGQGYSPLHF. The CDR3 nucleotides are TGTGCCAGCACCCCTTCTGGGCAGGGATACTCACCCCTCCACTTT.

This clonotype was seen just once. The rearrangement uses TRBV12-3 or TRBV12-4 and TRBJ2-5; tentatively, D is TRBD1 (7 bases). V was clipped by 5 bases and J by 10 bases, with 20 bases between them. The CDR3 spans 14 residues. The CDR3 nucleotides are TGTGCCAGCAGTCCAAGGACTAACAGGGGAAACCAGTACTTC. Protein product: CASSPRTNRGNQYF.